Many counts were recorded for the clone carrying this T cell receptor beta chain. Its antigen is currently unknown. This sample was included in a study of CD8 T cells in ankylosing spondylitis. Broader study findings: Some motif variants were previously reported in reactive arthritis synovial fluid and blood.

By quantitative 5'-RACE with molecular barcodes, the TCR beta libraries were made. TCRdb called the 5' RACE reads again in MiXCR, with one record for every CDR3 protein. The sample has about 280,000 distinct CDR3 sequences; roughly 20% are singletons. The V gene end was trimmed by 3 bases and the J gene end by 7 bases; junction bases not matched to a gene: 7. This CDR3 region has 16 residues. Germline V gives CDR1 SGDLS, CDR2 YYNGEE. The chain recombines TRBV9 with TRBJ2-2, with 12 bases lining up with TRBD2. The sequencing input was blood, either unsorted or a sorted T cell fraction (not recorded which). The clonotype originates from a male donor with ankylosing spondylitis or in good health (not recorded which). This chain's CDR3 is CASSATSGRNFGELFF. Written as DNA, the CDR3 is TGTGCCAGCAGCGCCACTAGCGGGAGGAACTTCGGGGAGCTGTTTTTT.